This T cell receptor (beta chain) was observed in a study of glioma-infiltrating T cells. Study-level findings and limits: Very few CDR3 sequences were shared between tissue and blood. Non-neoplastic patients had below-expected tissue-blood divergence, while all gliomas exceeded expectation.

Germline-derived CDR1 and CDR2 are MNHNY and SVGAGI (reference sequence). V was trimmed by 2 bases and J by 1 base, leaving 20 bases between them. CDR3 length: 18 amino acids. This clonotype was seen only a few times. What it binds is unknown. Using RNA template, CDR3s of TCR alpha and beta were amplified with iRepertoire arm-PCR. Input was 100-400 ng of tissue mRNA or PBMC total RNA. Using its own MiXCR run on the multiplex PCR reads, TCRdb lists one record per CDR3 protein. The table records about 140,000 distinct CDR3 sequences, approximately 39% of them present only once. The clonotype originates from a human donor with low-grade glioma or glioblastoma, undergoing nonglioma brain surgery, or in good health (not recorded which). The chain carries TRBV6-6 and TRBJ1-1, with D maybe TRBD1 (5 bases). Specimen: glioma tissue, nonneoplastic brain tissue, or PBMCs (not recorded which). The CDR3 sequence is CASSYTRPGPIRNTEAFF. The DNA of the CDR3 is TGTGCCAGCAGTTACACTCGTCCAGGGCCGATAAGGAACACTGAAGCTTTCTTT.